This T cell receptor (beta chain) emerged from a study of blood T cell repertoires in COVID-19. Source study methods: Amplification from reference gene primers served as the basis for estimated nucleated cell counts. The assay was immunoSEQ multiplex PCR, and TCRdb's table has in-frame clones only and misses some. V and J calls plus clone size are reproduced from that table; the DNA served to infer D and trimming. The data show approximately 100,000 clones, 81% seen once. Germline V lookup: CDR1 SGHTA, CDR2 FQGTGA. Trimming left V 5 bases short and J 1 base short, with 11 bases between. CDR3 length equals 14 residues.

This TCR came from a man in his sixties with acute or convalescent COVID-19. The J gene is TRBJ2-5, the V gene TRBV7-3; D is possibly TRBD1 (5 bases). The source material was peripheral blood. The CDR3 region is CASSPSRAQETQYF. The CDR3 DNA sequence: TGTGCCAGCAGCCCCAGCAGGGCCCAAGAGACCCAGTACTTC.